This passage covers 17 T cell receptor beta chains from one sample sequenced in a study of CD8 T cells in ankylosing spondylitis (dated by TCRdb to about 2017). Broad study findings and their caveats: Blood from ankylosing spondylitis patients appeared to be characterized by a TCR beta motif made up of seven or eight highly homologous amino acid variants.

These receptors' targets are unknown. Library method: 5' RACE. Sequencing was performed on an Illumina HiSeq 2500. TCRdb applied fastp at Q25 and MiXCR to the public reads, then kept only in-frame beta chains. Each entry merges the rows of one CDR3 protein and shows their most common DNA and genes. For this sample there are roughly 700,000 distinct CDR3 sequences; around a fifth appear just once. The top ten constitute around 19% of the sample. Sample: blood, either unsorted or a sorted T cell fraction (not recorded which). These receptor sequences come from a male donor with ankylosing spondylitis.

The chain links TRBV20-1 to TRBJ2-7; the match to TRBD1 covers 8 bases. V lost 5 bases to trimming and J lost 5 bases; unmatched junction nucleotides: 11. Germline assignment: CDR1 DFQATT and CDR2 SNEGSKA (reference sequence). This CDR3 is built from 14 residues. CDR3 sequence: CSARDRSSENEQYF. CDR3 sequence (DNA): TGCAGTGCTCGGGACAGGTCCTCCGAAAACGAGCAGTACTTC.

There are a few counts of this clonotype. The chain has TRBV30 and TRBJ2-1; D is ambiguous. This CDR3 contains 12 residues. V was clipped by 2 bases and J by 10 bases, with 12 bases between them. The germline V gene has CDR1 GTSNPN and CDR2 SVGIG (reference sequence). The CDR3 DNA is TGTGCCTGGAGTTTCTCGACGGAAGAGCAGTTCTTC. As protein: CAWSFSTEEQFF.

This chain joins TRBV5-6 and TRBJ2-7; tentative D call: TRBD2 (6 bases). The germline V gene has CDR1 SGHDT and CDR2 YYEEEE. CDR3 length equals 14 residues. The V and J ends lost 2 bases and 5 bases respectively, with 14 bases between them. CDR3 nucleotides: TGTGCCAGCAGCTTAGCGGCAGGGAGGAACGAGCAGTACTTC. Amino acids: CASSLAAGRNEQYF.

The genes are TRBV9 and TRBJ2-1; D remains ambiguous. CDR3 length: 17 amino acids. V lost 4 bases and J lost 6, with 23 bases in between. Per germline, CDR1 SGDLS and CDR2 YYNGEE. CDR3 coding DNA: TGTGCCAGCAGCCCCCTACCCCCGCTCCGGCTGTCCAATGAGCAGTTCTTC. It codes for CASSPLPPLRLSNEQFF.

The rearrangement uses TRBV9 and TRBJ2-1; D not resolved. CDR3 length equals 16 residues. V was cut by 0 bases and J by 6 bases, with 16 bases left in between. The germline gives CDR1 SGDLS, CDR2 YYNGEE. CDR3 protein: CASSVEGEIWPNEQFF. The CDR3 DNA sequence: TGTGCCAGCAGCGTAGAGGGCGAGATATGGCCCAATGAGCAGTTCTTC.

This clonotype was seen a few times. CDR3 loop: CSARDAGEIGNTIYF. The DNA for the CDR3 is TGCAGTGCTAGAGACGCGGGGGAGATTGGAAACACCATATATTTT. V gene TRBV20-1 combines with J gene TRBJ1-3; perhaps TRBD1 as D (5 bases). The CDR3 contains 15 residues. The V end lost 0 bases, the J end lost 3 bases, and 12 bases lay between the germline ends. Germline V gene sequence: CDR1 DFQATT, CDR2 SNEGSKA (reference sequence).

This clonotype occurred a few times. The CDR3 DNA reads as TGTGCCAGCAGCTTACAAGCGGGGGGGCGCACAGATACGCAGTATTTT. The encoded protein is CASSLQAGGRTDTQYF. The gene calls are TRBV7-8 and TRBJ2-3, with 10 bases aligning to TRBD2. The CDR3 is 16 residues long. From germline, CDR1 is SGHVS and CDR2 FQNEAQ. V was clipped by 2 bases and J by 1 base; unmatched bases: 3.

This chain joins TRBV2 and TRBJ2-7; possibly TRBD1 for D (6 bases). CDR1 and CDR2 from the germline V gene are SNHLY and FYNNEI. V lost 6 bases to trimming and J lost 1 base, with 13 bases between them. This CDR3 region has 14 residues. In DNA, the CDR3 is TGTGCCAGCAGCCGGGACAACGGGTCCTACGAGCAGTACTTC. It specifies CASSRDNGSYEQYF.

The genes are TRBV12-3 or TRBV12-4 and TRBJ2-6, with D unclear. The CDR3 covers 15 residues. Between the trimmed V and J ends, which lost 1 base and 4 bases, there was a span of 8 bases. CDR3 sequence (DNA): TGTGCCAGCAGTTTAGGCTTAACCGGGGCCAACGTCCTGACTTTC. Its translation is CASSLGLTGANVLTF.

This clonotype has a handful of counts. V gene TRBV20-1 combines with J gene TRBJ1-1, with TRBD1 matching over 8 bases. The J segment lost 3 bases and the V segment lost 4 bases, leaving 4 bases of the junction unmatched. The CDR3 contains 13 residues. Germline V lookup: CDR1 DFQATT, CDR2 SNEGSKA (reference sequence). CDR3 bases: TGCAGTGCTATCTGGACAGGGCACACTGAAGCTTTCTTT. Translated: CSAIWTGHTEAFF.

The chain carries TRBV11-2 and TRBJ2-2; tentatively, D is TRBD1 or TRBD2 (5 bases each). Germline CDR1 SGHAT, CDR2 FQNNGV. The length of the CDR3 is 20 residues. The V end lost 5 bases, the J end lost 5 bases, and 30 bases lay between the germline ends. The CDR3 DNA reads TGTGCCAGCAGCCGAAGTCCCGGGACGGTCCCAGGGTTACAAACCGGGGAGCTGTTTTTT. Translated, it gives CASSRSPGTVPGLQTGELFF.

V is TRBV2 and J is TRBJ2-1; 11 bases are shared with TRBD2. With 9 bases clipped from V and 3 bases from J, the junction kept 4 bases outside the gene matches. The CDR3 contains 14 residues. CDR1 is SNHLY, CDR2 FYNNEI, per germline. CDR3 protein: CARGGTSGYNEQFF. CDR3 in DNA: TGTGCCAGGGGGGGGACTAGCGGCTACAATGAGCAGTTCTTC.

This clonotype has just one count. The rearrangement joins TRBV4-3 to TRBJ2-7, with D uncertain. The CDR3 sequence is 14 residues long. V lost 1 base, J lost 5 bases, and 12 bases lay in between. The V gene's germline CDR1 is LGHNA and CDR2 YSLEER. CDR3 nucleotides: TGCGCCAGCAGCCAAGCGGTCGAATCGGACGAGCAGTACTTC. Amino acids: CASSQAVESDEQYF.

This chain connects TRBV20-1 to TRBJ1-5, with 9 bases aligning to TRBD1. Per germline, CDR1 DFQATT and CDR2 SNEGSKA (reference sequence). The CDR3 is 16 amino acids. V was pared by 6 bases and J by 0 bases, with 9 bases of the junction left unmatched. The CDR3 spells CSATDRGPGSNQPQHF. Here the CDR3 DNA reads TGCAGTGCGACGGACAGGGGCCCGGGTAGCAATCAGCCCCAGCATTTT.

To note about this clonotype: The germline gene is not matched at one end of the junction; a read error may be the cause. This chain uses TRBV11-2 with TRBJ2-1; 7 positions match TRBD2. The germline V gene has CDR1 SGHAT and CDR2 FQNNGV. The CDR3 contains 16 residues. The CDR3 region has the DNA TGTGCCAGCAGCCCTAGTGGCGGGAGAGGTTACAATAAGCAGTTCTTC. It yields the protein CASSPSGGRGYNKQFF. Combining the CDR3 with reference TRBV11-2 and TRBJ2-1 gives the whole variable domain EAGVAQSPRYKIIEKRQSVAFWCNPISGHATLYWYQQILGQGPKLLIQFQNNGVVDDSQLPKDRFSAERLKGVDSTLKIQPAKLEDSAVYLCASSPSGGRGYNKQFFGPGTRLTVL.

This clonotype was found a few times. For the CDR3, the DNA is TGCAGTGCTAGAGTCCCCTCGATTTGGGACAGGGCCCAGGGGGTAGGCACCGGGGAGCTGTTTTTT. Translated, it gives CSARVPSIWDRAQGVGTGELFF. The genes are TRBV20-1 and TRBJ2-2; TRBD1 matches 9 bases. The germline V gene encodes CDR1 DFQATT and CDR2 SNEGSKA (reference sequence). CDR3 size: 22 residues. The V gene end was trimmed by 1 base and the J gene end by 4 bases; junction bases not matched to a gene: 25.

This sequence joins TRBV4-1 and TRBJ1-3, with D perhaps matching TRBD1 (5 bases). V lost 3 bases and J 0 bases, leaving 12 bases between the germline ends. This CDR3 comprises 16 residues. Germline assignment: CDR1 MGHRA and CDR2 YSYEKL. The CDR3 DNA follows: TGCGCCAGCAGCCAGGGACGGACGATCTCTGGAAACACCATATATTTT. Residues: CASSQGRTISGNTIYF.